A single sample is the source of the 20 T cell receptor beta chains below, sequenced in a study of response to subunit inactivated influenza vaccine. Each CDR3 protein gets one entry after TCRdb re-called the RT-PCR reads with MiXCR. Of hundreds of thousands of distinct CDR3 sequences listed, around 15% are singletons. Sequencing was performed on PBMCs from blood, taken about 14 days before vaccination. The origin of the receptors is a man in his fifties or sixties who received an inactivated influenza vaccine.

The chain links TRBV29-1 to TRBJ2-1, with 8 bases aligning to TRBD2. Germline V gives CDR1 SQVTM, CDR2 ANQGSEA. V dropped 4 bases and J dropped 4; count of bases not matched to a gene: 3. The length of the CDR3 is 13 residues. The CDR3 DNA reads TGCAGCGTTGTGCCTAGCGGGTACAATGAGCAGTTCTTC. Translation: CSVVPSGYNEQFF.

In this sample, this clonotype turned up a few times. V usage is TRBV7-9 and J usage is TRBJ1-1; D is ambiguous. V lost 6 bases, J lost 2 bases, and 7 bases lay in between. Germline assignment: CDR1 SEHNR and CDR2 FQNEAQ (reference sequence). The CDR3 is 12 amino acids. CDR3 bases: TGTGCCAGCAGGGACCCTAACACTGAAGCTTTCTTT. Translating gives CASRDPNTEAFF.

The chain joins TRBV7-9 to TRBJ2-3; TRBD1 or TRBD2 may be the D gene (5 bases each). This CDR3 is 15 amino acids long. The germline V gene encodes CDR1 SEHNR and CDR2 FQNEAQ (reference sequence). The V and J ends lost 8 bases and 2 bases respectively, with 17 bases between them. CDR3 bases: TGTGCCAGCCAAAGGGCAGGGACCGTCACAGATACGCAGTATTTT. It yields the protein CASQRAGTVTDTQYF.

This clonotype was seen a handful of times. V and J are TRBV4-1 and TRBJ2-3; the match to TRBD2 covers 11 bases. J lost 6 bases, V lost 0 bases, and 17 bases had no gene match. Germline CDR1 MGHRA, CDR2 YSYEKL. The CDR3 extends over 20 amino acids. CDR3 coding DNA: TGCGCCAGCAGCCAAGATTTGCGGCTAGCGGGGGGCTTCCTTGGGGATACGCAGTATTTT. It is translated as CASSQDLRLAGGFLGDTQYF.

The rearrangement joins TRBV11-2 to TRBJ1-2, with 7 nucleotides matching TRBD1. The CDR3 contains 19 residues. Germline trimming cut 5 bases from V and 9 bases from J; bases unmatched to any gene: 27. The germline gives CDR1 SGHAT, CDR2 FQNNGV. The CDR3 loop is CASSTQKGPRGGGFRSYTF. CDR3 nucleotides: TGTGCCAGCAGCACCCAAAAGGGCCCACGGGGAGGGGGCTTTAGGAGCTACACCTTC.

This clonotype occurred a few times. The chain has TRBV20-1 and TRBJ2-1; 10 nucleotides match TRBD2. The CDR3 has 17 amino acids. V was pared by 0 bases and J by 4 bases, with 9 bases of the junction left unmatched. Germline V gene sequence: CDR1 DFQATT, CDR2 SNEGSKA (reference sequence). This CDR3 is CSARDWLAGEPYNEQFF. Here the CDR3 DNA reads TGCAGTGCTAGAGATTGGCTAGCGGGAGAGCCGTACAATGAGCAGTTCTTC.

The V call is TRBV20-1, the J call TRBJ2-3; TRBD2 aligns across 13 bases. Germline V gene data show CDR1 as DFQATT and CDR2 as SNEGSKA (reference sequence). The CDR3 totals 20 residues. The trim removed 2 bases at V and 0 bases at J, leaving 14 bases unmatched. This CDR3 reads CSARPSWTSGSYGSTDTQYF. The CDR3 DNA reads as TGCAGTGCTAGACCCTCTTGGACTAGCGGGAGTTATGGGAGCACAGATACGCAGTATTTT.

This clonotype was observed a handful of times. V usage is TRBV7-8 and J usage is TRBJ2-7, with TRBD1 matching 12 bases. V lost 5 bases to trimming and J lost 5 bases; unmatched junction nucleotides: 7. This CDR3 comprises 15 residues. Looked up from germline, CDR1 is SGHVS and CDR2 is FQNEAQ. CDR3 bases: TGTGCCAGCAGCATCCCGGGACAGGGGGCTAACGAGCAGTACTTC. It codes for CASSIPGQGANEQYF. Full variable domain (outside the CDR3, taken from reference TRBV7-8 and TRBJ2-7): GAGVSQSPRYKVAKRGQDVALRCDPISGHVSLFWYQQALGQGPEFLTYFQNEAQLDKSGLPSDRFFAERPEGSVSTLKIQRTQQEDSAVYLCASSIPGQGANEQYFGPGTRLTVT.

This clonotype was found a few times. This chain uses TRBV7-2 with TRBJ1-4, with unresolved D. The CDR3 is 16 residues long. Looked up from germline, CDR1 is SGHTA and CDR2 is FQGNSA. The V end was cut by 5 bases, the J end by 5 bases, with 18 bases between. DNA of the CDR3: TGTGCCAGCAGCCCAGCAAGCCGGGTCATCAATGAAAAACTGTTTTTT. It yields the protein CASSPASRVINEKLFF.

The CDR3 region is CASIPGQGSNTGELFF. The CDR3 DNA sequence: TGTGCCAGCATCCCCGGACAGGGATCGAACACCGGGGAGCTGTTTTTT. This chain links TRBV12-3 or TRBV12-4 with TRBJ2-2; TRBD1 agrees at 8 bases. V trimming: 7 bases; J trimming: 0 bases; junction bases outside the gene matches: 7. The CDR3 runs 16 residues.

The chain couples TRBV7-2 to TRBJ2-5; 8 nucleotides align to TRBD1. The CDR3 extends over 14 amino acids. The V gene end was trimmed by 5 bases and the J gene end by 6 bases; junction bases not matched to a gene: 8. The germline CDR1 and CDR2 sequences are SGHTA and FQGNSA. The CDR3 here is CASSAQGGGKTQYF. In DNA form, the CDR3 reads TGTGCCAGCAGCGCACAGGGGGGTGGGAAGACCCAGTACTTC.

The V call is TRBV28, the J call TRBJ2-3; 12 bases agree with TRBD2. J was trimmed by 4 bases and V by 3 bases; bases with no gene match: 14. The CDR3 is made up of 19 amino acids. Germline V gene sequence: CDR1 MDHEN, CDR2 SYDVKM. CDR3 DNA sequence: TGTGCCAGCAGTTTTCCTTCGTGGGCTAGCGGGGGGGCCGCAGATACGCAGTATTTT. Amino acids: CASSFPSWASGGAADTQYF. The full variable domain, completed using reference TRBV28 and TRBJ2-3, is DVKVTQSSRYLVKRTGEKVFLECVQDMDHENMFWYRQDPGLGLRLIYFSYDVKMKEKGDIPEGYSVSREKKERFSLILESASTNQTSMYLCASSFPSWASGGAADTQYFGPGTRLTVL.

This clonotype was recorded a few times. The genes are TRBV7-2 and TRBJ1-5; 7 nucleotides align to TRBD1. The V segment lost 5 bases and the J segment 4 bases; nucleotides outside the gene matches: 2. The length of the CDR3 is 13 residues. Germline V gene data show CDR1 as SGHTA and CDR2 as FQGNSA. CDR3 nucleotide sequence: TGTGCCAGCAGCCAGGGACAGAATCAGCCCCAGCATTTT. It encodes CASSQGQNQPQHF.

This chain links TRBV7-2 with TRBJ2-7, with 8 bases aligning to TRBD1. This CDR3 is built from 14 residues. Germline V gives CDR1 SGHTA, CDR2 FQGNSA. The V gene end was trimmed by 5 bases and the J gene end by 3 bases; junction bases not matched to a gene: 6. As DNA, the CDR3 is TGTGCCAGCAGCCCGATGACAGGGGACTACGAGCAGTACTTC. This translates into CASSPMTGDYEQYF.

The gene calls are TRBV2 and TRBJ2-7; the D call may be TRBD1 or TRBD2 (7 bases each). Trimming shortened V by 7 bases and J by 6 bases, and 19 bases separated the two germline ends. CDR3 length equals 14 residues. The germline V gene encodes CDR1 SNHLY and CDR2 FYNNEI. CDR3 loop: CASNEGGGRGEQYF. CDR3 bases: TGTGCCAGCAACGAGGGAGGGGGCAGAGGCGAGCAGTACTTC.

The gene calls are TRBV6-4 and TRBJ1-2; 7 nucleotides align to TRBD1. The junction had 5 bases not matched to a gene; V was cut back by 2 bases and J by 2 bases. Germline CDR1 is MRHNA and CDR2 is SNTAGT. CDR3 length: 15 residues. For the CDR3, the DNA is TGTGCCAGCAGTGACCGAGACAGGGAAAACTATGGCTACACCTTC. This sequence encodes CASSDRDRENYGYTF.

A few counts support this clonotype. The chain carries TRBV7-6 and TRBJ2-1, with 8 nucleotides matching TRBD2. V dropped 2 bases and J dropped 10; count of bases not matched to a gene: 7. CDR1 and CDR2 (germline): SGHVS, FNYEAQ. CDR3 length: 14 residues. The CDR3 bases are TGTGCCAGCAGCTTAAACCGCGGGACTAGAGAGCAGTTCTTC. Amino acid sequence: CASSLNRGTREQFF. Full variable domain (outside the CDR3, taken from reference TRBV7-6 and TRBJ2-1): GAGVSQSPRYKVTKRGQDVALRCDPISGHVSLYWYRQALGQGPEFLTYFNYEAQQDKSGLPNDRFSAERPEGSISTLTIQRTEQRDSAMYRCASSLNRGTREQFFGPGTRLTVL.

The chain recombines TRBV27 with TRBJ2-2; D gene ambiguous. CDR3 size: 12 residues. From germline, CDR1 is MNHEY and CDR2 SMNVEV (reference sequence). Trimming took 5 bases from V and 8 from J, leaving 9 bases between them. The CDR3 here is CASSPLRGELFF. CDR3 sequence (DNA): TGTGCCAGCAGTCCCCTCAGGGGGGAGCTGTTTTTT.

The sample holds a few counts of this clonotype. The rearrangement links TRBV7-2 to TRBJ1-2; D ambiguous. Germline V gene data show CDR1 as SGHTA and CDR2 as FQGNSA. The CDR3 contains 16 residues. V was clipped by 0 bases and J by 4 bases, with 15 bases between them. CDR3 sequence reads: CASSLASRVKGYGYTF. The CDR3 DNA is TGTGCCAGCAGCTTAGCGTCAAGGGTGAAAGGCTATGGCTACACCTTC.

This clonotype was detected ten times or more. The J gene is TRBJ2-2, the V gene TRBV6-1, with a weak D call TRBD2 (5 bases). V was clipped by 4 bases and J by 4 bases, with 7 bases between them. The CDR3 has 13 amino acids. Germline lookup yields CDR1 MNHNS and CDR2 SASEGT. CDR3 nucleotide sequence: TGTGCCAGCAGTGCGGGATTCACCGGGGAGCTGTTTTTT. Encoded protein: CASSAGFTGELFF.